This T cell receptor beta chain was documented in a study of HIV-infected patients and healthy controls. This clonotype was found many times. Antigen unknown. CDR1 and CDR2 (germline): SEHNR, FQNEAQ (reference sequence). Trimming removed 5 bases from V and 3 bases from J, with 17 bases in between. The CDR3 spans 16 residues. Follow-up blood was drawn about 14 weeks, roughly three months, after antiretroviral therapy began. Whole blood was used without fractionation, so all unsorted peripheral T cells were included. Study-wide points: Compared with controls, mean Gini indices were significantly raised in HIV-infected repertoires, possibly indicating oligoclonality.

Reverse transcription used around 500 ng RNA and constant-region primers for alpha and beta. Alpha and beta chain libraries were made separately by chain-specific third strand synthesis with multiplexing indices. Each molecule carried a 12-nucleotide identifier made of two joined random hexamers added before amplification. A short first PCR added P5 and P7 adapter elements and a second index. TCRdb fed the 5' RACE reads into MiXCR, producing one record per CDR3 protein. This table holds 18,000 or so distinct CDR3 sequences, 7.5% to 10% found once. V is TRBV7-9 and J is TRBJ2-4; no clear D gene. Source: blood, taken during antiretroviral therapy. The sequence came from an adult with HIV infection. DNA of the CDR3: TGTGCCAGCAGCCCCCTCGACTTTGAAGGCAAAAACATTCAGTACTTC. Protein sequence: CASSPLDFEGKNIQYF.